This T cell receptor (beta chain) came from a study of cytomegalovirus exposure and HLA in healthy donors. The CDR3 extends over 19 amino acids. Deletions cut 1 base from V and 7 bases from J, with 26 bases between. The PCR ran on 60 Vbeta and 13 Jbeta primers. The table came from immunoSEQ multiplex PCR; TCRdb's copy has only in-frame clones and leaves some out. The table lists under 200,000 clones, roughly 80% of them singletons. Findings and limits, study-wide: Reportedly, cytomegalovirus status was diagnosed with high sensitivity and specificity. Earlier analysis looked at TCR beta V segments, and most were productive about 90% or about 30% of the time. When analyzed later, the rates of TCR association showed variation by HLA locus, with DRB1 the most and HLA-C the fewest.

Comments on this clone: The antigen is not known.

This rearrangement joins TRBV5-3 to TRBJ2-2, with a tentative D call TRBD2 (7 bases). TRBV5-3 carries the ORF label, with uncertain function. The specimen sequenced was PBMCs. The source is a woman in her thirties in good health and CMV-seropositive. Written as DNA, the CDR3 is TGTGCCAGAAGCTTGTCGGGGGCCGGAGGGGGGGCCATCCACGGGGAGCTGTTTTTT. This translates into CARSLSGAGGGAIHGELFF.